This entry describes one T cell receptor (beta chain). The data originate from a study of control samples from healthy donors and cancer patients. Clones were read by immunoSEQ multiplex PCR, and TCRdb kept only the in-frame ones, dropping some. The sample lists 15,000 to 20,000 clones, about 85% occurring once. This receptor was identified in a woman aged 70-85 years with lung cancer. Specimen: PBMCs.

This CDR3 reads CASSPTGASYGYTF. CDR3 DNA: TGTGCCAGCAGCCCGACAGGGGCGAGCTATGGCTACACCTTC. The chain employs TRBV3-1 (or the pseudogene TRBV3-2) and TRBJ1-2; the match to TRBD1 covers 8 bases. The J segment lost 4 bases and the V segment lost 4 bases, leaving 5 bases of the junction unmatched. CDR1 is LGHDT, CDR2 YNNKEL, per germline (reference sequence). The CDR3 extends over 14 amino acids.